One T cell receptor (beta chain) is described in this entry. No antigen is known for it. The sample is drawn from a study of siplizumab effects on memory and regulatory T cells. Study-level findings and limits: Mean Treg-derived proportions of mappable alloreactive CD4+ clones were around 75% for siplizumab and roughly 27% for controls. Siplizumab significantly reduced alloreactive sequences traceable to unstimulated CD4+ memory cells.

V lost 1 base and J 10 bases, leaving 14 bases between the germline ends. The CDR3 is 14 residues long. Germline V gives CDR1 LNHNV, CDR2 YYDKDF (reference sequence). Data came from immunoSEQ multiplex PCR; TCRdb stores just in-frame clones and leaves some out. The data contain about 85,000 clones, 95% of them singletons. The source material was CD8+ T cells sorted from blood. The TCR comes from a human donor in good health. The chain couples TRBV15 to TRBJ2-1; D tentatively fits TRBD1 or TRBD2 (5 bases each). The CDR3 region is CATSRGAGAGEQFF. CDR3 coding DNA: TGTGCCACCAGCAGAGGTGCGGGCGCAGGGGAGCAGTTCTTC. The variable domain in full, with the rest retrieved from reference TRBV15 and TRBJ2-1, is DAMVIQNPRYQVTQFGKPVTLSCSQTLNHNVMYWYQQKSSQAPKLLFHYYDKDFNNEADTPDNFQSRRPNTSFCFLDIRSPGLGDTAMYLCATSRGAGAGEQFFGPGTRLTVL.